The rows below give T cell receptor beta chains drawn from one sample of a study of CD8 T cells in ankylosing spondylitis. TCRdb re-called the 5' RACE reads with MiXCR, one entry per CDR3 protein. The sample lists hundreds of thousands of distinct CDR3 sequences; about 25% were seen once. Material: blood, either unsorted or a sorted T cell fraction (not recorded which). These receptor sequences come from a male donor with ankylosing spondylitis. CDR3s include the opening cysteine and the closing phenylalanine or tryptophan. Each record gives: clone size, V gene, J gene, D gene, CDR3 DNA, CDR3 protein. A D gene is named only where the DNA matches it firmly. Some rows have no size entry. The others give once, few or many, or a class for an expanded clone.

clone_size: .; v_call: TRBV6-1; j_call: TRBJ2-2; d_call: TRBD1; cdr3_nt: TGTGCCAGCTACACTTACAGGGGGAGCGGGGAGCTGTTTTTT; cdr3_aa: CASYTYRGSGELFF
clone_size: .; v_call: TRBV24-1; j_call: TRBJ2-1; d_call: .; cdr3_nt: TGTGCCACCAGTGATTCCCTACCGGGATCATACGATGAGCAGTGCTTC; cdr3_aa: CATSDSLPGSYDEQCF
clone_size: few; v_call: TRBV25-1; j_call: TRBJ2-6; d_call: .; cdr3_nt: TGTGCCAGCAGTGACCGCTCTGGGGCCAACGTCCTGACTTTC; cdr3_aa: CASSDRSGANVLTF
clone_size: few; v_call: TRBV18; j_call: TRBJ2-1; d_call: .; cdr3_nt: TGTGCCAGCTCACCGTCAGGGGGAGGGCGTGCCAATGAGCAGTTCTTC; cdr3_aa: CASSPSGGGRANEQFF
clone_size: few; v_call: TRBV5-1; j_call: TRBJ2-1; d_call: .; cdr3_nt: TGCGCCAGCCGTCGCCCAGGGACGGGCTTTGCCAATGAGCAGTTCTTC; cdr3_aa: CASRRPGTGFANEQFF
clone_size: .; v_call: TRBV5-1; j_call: TRBJ1-5; d_call: .; cdr3_nt: TGCGCCAGCAGCTTGGGGATATTGGAGCCCCAGCATTTT; cdr3_aa: CASSLGILEPQHF
clone_size: few; v_call: TRBV10-3; j_call: TRBJ1-1; d_call: .; cdr3_nt: TGTGCCATCAGTGCGGGGGATAAGGGGTCTGAAGCTTTCTTT; cdr3_aa: CAISAGDKGSEAFF
clone_size: .; v_call: TRBV5-6; j_call: TRBJ2-3; d_call: .; cdr3_nt: TGTGCCAGCAGCCCAATCGGGTCAGATACGCAGTATTTT; cdr3_aa: CASSPIGSDTQYF
clone_size: few; v_call: TRBV4-1; j_call: TRBJ2-5; d_call: TRBD1; cdr3_nt: TGCGCCAGCAGCCAGGCACCGGGACAGGGCTGGGAGACCCAGTACTTC; cdr3_aa: CASSQAPGQGWETQYF
clone_size: .; v_call: TRBV7-9; j_call: TRBJ2-2; d_call: TRBD2; cdr3_nt: TGTGCCAGCAGCTCTGGACTAGCCGGGGAGCTGTTTTTT; cdr3_aa: CASSSGLAGELFF
clone_size: .; v_call: TRBV5-1; j_call: TRBJ1-1; d_call: TRBD1; cdr3_nt: TGCGCCAGCAGCTTGTGGGGGACAGGGATGGCGGCTAGGAACACTGAAGCTTTCTTT; cdr3_aa: CASSLWGTGMAARNTEAFF
clone_size: .; v_call: TRBV3-1; j_call: TRBJ2-7; d_call: .; cdr3_nt: TGTGCCAGCAGCCAAGTAAGAAAGGAGCAGTACTTC; cdr3_aa: CASSQVRKEQYF
clone_size: few; v_call: TRBV3-1; j_call: TRBJ2-1; d_call: TRBD2; cdr3_nt: TGTGCCAGCAGCCAGACTAGCGGGAGTATGTATGAGCAGTTCTTC; cdr3_aa: CASSQTSGSMYEQFF
clone_size: .; v_call: TRBV28; j_call: TRBJ2-7; d_call: TRBD2; cdr3_nt: TGTGCCAGCAGACCACTAGCGGGAGGGCTTTCCTACGAGCAGTACTTC; cdr3_aa: CASRPLAGGLSYEQYF
clone_size: few; v_call: TRBV9; j_call: TRBJ1-2; d_call: TRBD1; cdr3_nt: TGTGCCAGCAGCTCACAGGGGATCGATGGCTACACCTTC; cdr3_aa: CASSSQGIDGYTF
clone_size: many; v_call: TRBV7-8; j_call: TRBJ2-2; d_call: .; cdr3_nt: TGTGCCAGCAGCTTCGGACTATCGAACACCGGGGAGCTGTTTTTT; cdr3_aa: CASSFGLSNTGELFF
clone_size: .; v_call: TRBV7-9; j_call: TRBJ1-1; d_call: .; cdr3_nt: TGTGCCAGCAGCCCCTTGTTTGAAGACACTGAAGCTTTCTTT; cdr3_aa: CASSPLFEDTEAFF
clone_size: few; v_call: TRBV20-1; j_call: TRBJ2-4; d_call: TRBD1; cdr3_nt: TGCAGTGCTCCATGGACAGGTGAAAACATTCAGTACTTC; cdr3_aa: CSAPWTGENIQYF
clone_size: .; v_call: TRBV7-9; j_call: TRBJ2-7; d_call: TRBD1; cdr3_nt: TGTGCCAGCAGCTCTCGGGACAGGGACTCCTACGAGCAGTACTTC; cdr3_aa: CASSSRDRDSYEQYF
clone_size: .; v_call: TRBV6-1; j_call: TRBJ2-3; d_call: TRBD1; cdr3_nt: TGTGCCAGCAGCCCCGGGACAGGCGCTACTAGCACAGATACGCAGTATTTT; cdr3_aa: CASSPGTGATSTDTQYF
clone_size: .; v_call: TRBV6-1; j_call: TRBJ2-1; d_call: TRBD2; cdr3_nt: TGTGCCAGCAGACGACGGACTAGCCGTCTCGATGAGCAGTTCTTC; cdr3_aa: CASRRRTSRLDEQFF
clone_size: .; v_call: TRBV6-2/TRBV6-3; j_call: TRBJ2-4; d_call: .; cdr3_nt: TGTGCCAGCAGTTACTCGACAGGTTCCAAAAACATTCAGTACTTC; cdr3_aa: CASSYSTGSKNIQYF
clone_size: .; v_call: TRBV24-1; j_call: TRBJ2-3; d_call: .; cdr3_nt: TGTGCCACCAGTGACCCCACGCGCACAGATACGCAGTATTTT; cdr3_aa: CATSDPTRTDTQYF
clone_size: .; v_call: TRBV5-1; j_call: TRBJ1-2; d_call: .; cdr3_nt: TGCGCCAGCAGCCCCCAGCCCCAGGGAGGGAATGGCTACACCTTC; cdr3_aa: CASSPQPQGGNGYTF
clone_size: few; v_call: TRBV29-1; j_call: TRBJ2-1; d_call: .; cdr3_nt: TGCAGCGTTGAAGAGGACACGTCGTTCTACAATGAGCAGTTCTTC; cdr3_aa: CSVEEDTSFYNEQFF
clone_size: few; v_call: TRBV5-1; j_call: TRBJ2-1; d_call: .; cdr3_nt: TGCGCCAGCAGGAGGGTCGTACTGGGCGAAAATGAGCAGTTCTTC; cdr3_aa: CASRRVVLGENEQFF
clone_size: few; v_call: TRBV5-5; j_call: TRBJ2-1; d_call: .; cdr3_nt: TGTGCCAGCAGCTTCCCGGCTGGTAGTGAGCAGTTCTTC; cdr3_aa: CASSFPAGSEQFF
clone_size: few; v_call: TRBV5-1; j_call: TRBJ1-1; d_call: .; cdr3_nt: TGCGCCAGCAGCATTAATGGCGGGGGTGGTGCTTTCTTT; cdr3_aa: CASSINGGGGAFF
clone_size: .; v_call: TRBV7-8; j_call: TRBJ2-5; d_call: .; cdr3_nt: TGTGCCAGCAGCGCGGACGTTTTGGAGACCCAGTACTTC; cdr3_aa: CASSADVLETQYF
clone_size: many; v_call: TRBV5-1; j_call: TRBJ2-5; d_call: .; cdr3_nt: TGTGCCAGCAGCTTAACCGGCGCAGAGACCCAGTACTTC; cdr3_aa: CASSLTGAETQYF
clone_size: .; v_call: TRBV29-1; j_call: TRBJ1-2; d_call: .; cdr3_nt: TGCAGCGTTGATCCCAACTCGGGCTACACCTTC; cdr3_aa: CSVDPNSGYTF
clone_size: few; v_call: TRBV20-1; j_call: TRBJ1-2; d_call: TRBD1; cdr3_nt: TGCAGTGCTACCGACACGGGACAGGGCAATGATGGCTACACCTTC; cdr3_aa: CSATDTGQGNDGYTF
clone_size: .; v_call: TRBV3-1; j_call: TRBJ2-5; d_call: TRBD2; cdr3_nt: TGTGCCAGCAGCCAAGAGAAGAGTACTAGCGGGGGCCAAGAGACCCAGTACTTC; cdr3_aa: CASSQEKSTSGGQETQYF